Listed below are T cell receptor beta chains from one sample, sequenced in a study of blood T cells in healthy people across ages. TCRdb re-analysed the 5' RACE reads in MiXCR, keeping a single row per CDR3 protein. The sample carries about 680,000 distinct CDR3 sequences, around 48% recorded once. The sample consisted of blood. The receptor source for this set is a woman between 55 and 75 years old in good health. CDR3s include the opening cysteine and the closing phenylalanine or tryptophan. The D gene is left open where the match is weak. Clone size is stated in some rows and not others, as once, few, many or a class when expanded.

J: TRBJ2-1; length: 13; D: NA; size: NA; V: TRBV7-2; CDR3: CASSSPPRNEQFF; DNA: TGTGCCAGCAGCTCCCCTCCTAGAAATGAGCAGTTCTTC
J: TRBJ1-5; length: 15; D: TRBD1; size: NA; V: TRBV6-1; CDR3: CASSYDRDSNQPQHF; DNA: TGTGCCAGCAGTTATGACAGGGATAGCAATCAGCCCCAGCATTTT
J: TRBJ2-7; length: 14; D: TRBD1; size: few; V: TRBV11-2; CDR3: CASSFPGQQVEQYF; DNA: TGTGCCAGCAGTTTCCCGGGACAGCAAGTGGAGCAGTACTTC
J: TRBJ1-2; length: 14; D: NA; size: NA; V: TRBV9; CDR3: CASSWAPGAMGYTF; DNA: TGTGCCAGCAGCTGGGCCCCGGGGGCCATGGGCTACACCTTC
J: TRBJ2-1; length: 13; D: NA; size: NA; V: TRBV6-1; CDR3: CASSGGIWDEQFF; DNA: TGTGCCAGCAGTGGCGGGATCTGGGATGAGCAGTTCTTC
J: TRBJ2-3; length: 15; D: NA; size: NA; V: TRBV5-1; CDR3: CASSVGQTSTDTQYF; DNA: TGCGCCAGCAGCGTAGGCCAGACTAGCACAGATACGCAGTATTTT
J: TRBJ2-7; length: 11; D: NA; size: many; V: TRBV12-3/TRBV12-4; CDR3: CASSFRDEQYF; DNA: TGTGCCAGCAGTTTCAGGGACGAGCAGTACTTC
J: TRBJ2-1; length: 17; D: TRBD2; size: NA; V: TRBV10-3; CDR3: CAISEWAREGSHNEQFF; DNA: TGTGCCATCAGTGAGTGGGCACGGGAGGGCTCCCACAATGAGCAGTTCTTC
J: TRBJ2-7; length: 15; D: NA; size: NA; V: TRBV7-2; CDR3: CASSLARGLAYEQYF; DNA: TGTGCCAGCAGCTTAGCACGGGGTTTGGCCTACGAGCAGTACTTC
J: TRBJ2-3; length: 14; D: TRBD1; size: NA; V: TRBV2; CDR3: CASSVEQGADTQYF; DNA: TGTGCCAGCAGTGTGGAACAGGGGGCAGATACGCAGTATTTT
J: TRBJ2-3; length: 16; D: TRBD2; size: NA; V: TRBV24-1; CDR3: CATSEGTSGPRDTQYF; DNA: TGTGCCACCAGTGAGGGGACTAGCGGGCCCAGGGATACGCAGTATTTT
J: TRBJ2-7; length: 13; D: TRBD1; size: NA; V: TRBV6-2/TRBV6-3; CDR3: CASSFLQGDEQYF; DNA: TGTGCCAGCAGTTTTCTCCAGGGGGATGAGCAGTACTTC
J: TRBJ1-4; length: 16; D: NA; size: NA; V: TRBV28; CDR3: CASSLYESGSGEKLFF; DNA: TGTGCCAGCAGTTTATATGAGTCAGGGTCCGGGGAAAAACTGTTTTTT
J: TRBJ1-1; length: 12; D: NA; size: many; V: TRBV14; CDR3: CASRAMGLRTFF; DNA: TGTGCCAGCAGGGCCATGGGCCTCCGGACTTTCTTT
J: TRBJ1-1; length: 16; D: TRBD1; size: NA; V: TRBV27; CDR3: CASSSPSQGAGTEAFF; DNA: TGTGCCAGCAGTTCCCCTTCACAGGGGGCTGGCACTGAAGCTTTCTTT
J: TRBJ1-2; length: 15; D: NA; size: NA; V: TRBV7-2; CDR3: CASSLRTDTIGGYTF; DNA: TGTGCCAGCAGCCTCCGGACAGATACCATCGGGGGCTACACCTTC
J: TRBJ2-4; length: 15; D: NA; size: NA; V: TRBV2; CDR3: CASSVLATTKNIQYF; DNA: TGTGCCAGCAGTGTCCTAGCGACTACCAAAAACATTCAGTACTTC
J: TRBJ2-3; length: 17; D: TRBD2; size: NA; V: TRBV28; CDR3: CASSRYLAGVTTDTQYF; DNA: TGTGCCAGCAGTCGCTACCTAGCGGGAGTAACCACAGATACGCAGTATTTT